This T cell receptor (beta chain) originates from a study of blood T cells in healthy people across ages. Study-wide results and limits: Donors of long life had a larger count of naive CD4+ cells and greater diversity than aged donors. Those diversity estimates obtained from one million T cells were thought to be underestimates.

Germline V gene sequence: CDR1 DFQATT, CDR2 SNEGSKA (reference sequence). The CDR3 is 13 amino acids. The second PCR ran roughly 7 to 12 cycles with a sample-barcoded 5' primer and J-beta primers. Every sample returned 3 million or more CDR3-containing paired-end reads. TCRdb re-analysed the 5' RACE reads in MiXCR, keeping a single row per CDR3 protein. The sample yields about 800,000 distinct CDR3 sequences, about 25% seen once. On this clonotype: Its antigen remains unidentified.

These sequences were also reported in another study, on T cells of mothers and their children. That source reports: Related mother-child pairs showed slightly, non-significantly higher overlap than unrelated pairs.

The source material was blood. This clonotype was sampled from a boy aged 5-17 years in good health. The chain carries TRBV20-1 and TRBJ1-1, with a possible D match to TRBD1 (6 bases). CDR3 protein: CKSLTRTAGEAFF. CDR3 bases: TGCAAATCGCTTACCAGGACAGCGGGTGAAGCTTTCTTT.